This T cell receptor (beta chain) is drawn from a study of blood T cell repertoires in COVID-19. Study summary: COVID-19 samples, acute and convalescent, were from the United States, Italy and Spain.

The length of the CDR3 is 14 residues. Per the germline V gene, CDR1 is MGHRA and CDR2 is YSYEKL. Between the trimmed V and J ends, which lost 2 bases and 1 base, there was a span of 6 bases. In the original processing: Nucleated cell number was recorded as an estimate derived from reference gene primer amplification. This table comes from immunoSEQ multiplex PCR, and its TCRdb copy is limited to in-frame clones, with some not included. From that table come the V and J calls and clone size; the DNA was used to work out D and trimming. The sample has under 200,000 clones; 60% to 85% are singletons. This rearrangement joins TRBV4-1 to TRBJ1-3; D remains unclear. This TCR came from a man in his sixties with acute or convalescent COVID-19. Material: peripheral blood. CDR3 nucleotide sequence: TGCGCCAGCAGCCAAACGGGTTCTGGAAACACCATATATTTT. It translates to CASSQTGSGNTIYF.